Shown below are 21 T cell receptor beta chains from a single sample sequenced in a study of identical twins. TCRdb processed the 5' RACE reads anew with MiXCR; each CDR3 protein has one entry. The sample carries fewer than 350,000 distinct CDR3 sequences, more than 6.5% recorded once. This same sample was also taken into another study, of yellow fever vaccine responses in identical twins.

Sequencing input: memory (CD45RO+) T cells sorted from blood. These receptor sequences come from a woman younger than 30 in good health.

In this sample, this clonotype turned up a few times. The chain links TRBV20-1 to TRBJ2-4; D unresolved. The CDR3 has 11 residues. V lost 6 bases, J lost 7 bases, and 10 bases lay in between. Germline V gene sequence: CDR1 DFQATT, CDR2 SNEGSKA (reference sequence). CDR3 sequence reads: CSAADENIQYF. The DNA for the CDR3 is TGCAGTGCAGCAGACGAGAACATTCAGTACTTC.

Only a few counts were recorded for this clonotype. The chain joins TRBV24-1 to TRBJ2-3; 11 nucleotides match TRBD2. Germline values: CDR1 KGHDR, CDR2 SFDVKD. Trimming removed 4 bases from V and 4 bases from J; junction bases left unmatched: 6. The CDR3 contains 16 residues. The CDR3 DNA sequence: TGTGCCACCAGTGACCTAGCGGGGGGTTTCGCAGATACGCAGTATTTT. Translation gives CATSDLAGGFADTQYF.

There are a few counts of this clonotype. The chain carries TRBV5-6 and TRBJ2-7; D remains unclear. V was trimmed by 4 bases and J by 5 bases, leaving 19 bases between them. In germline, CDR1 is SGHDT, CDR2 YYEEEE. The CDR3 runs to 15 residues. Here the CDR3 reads CASSGKSPGTHEQYV. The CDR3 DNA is TGTGCCAGCAGCGGAAAGTCCCCGGGTACCCACGAGCAGTACGTC.

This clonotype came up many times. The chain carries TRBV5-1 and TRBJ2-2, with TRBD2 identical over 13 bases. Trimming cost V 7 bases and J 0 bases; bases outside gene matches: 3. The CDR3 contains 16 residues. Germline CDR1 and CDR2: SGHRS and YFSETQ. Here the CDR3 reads CASETSGGANTGELFF. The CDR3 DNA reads TGCGCCAGCGAAACTAGCGGGGGGGCGAACACCGGGGAGCTGTTTTTT.

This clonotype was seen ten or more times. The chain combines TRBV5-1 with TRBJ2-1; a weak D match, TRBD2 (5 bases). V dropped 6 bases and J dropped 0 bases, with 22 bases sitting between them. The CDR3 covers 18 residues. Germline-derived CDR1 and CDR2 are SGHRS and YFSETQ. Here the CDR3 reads CASTYLATGRSSYNEQFF. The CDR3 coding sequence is TGCGCCAGCACTTACCTCGCTACGGGGAGAAGCTCCTACAATGAGCAGTTCTTC.

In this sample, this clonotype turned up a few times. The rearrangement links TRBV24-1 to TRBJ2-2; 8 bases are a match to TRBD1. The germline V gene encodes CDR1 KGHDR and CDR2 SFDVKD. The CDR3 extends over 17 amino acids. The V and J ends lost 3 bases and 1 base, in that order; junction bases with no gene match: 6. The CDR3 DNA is TGTGCCACCAGTGATCTCACCGGGACAGGGAACACCGGGGAGCTGTTTTTT. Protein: CATSDLTGTGNTGELFF.

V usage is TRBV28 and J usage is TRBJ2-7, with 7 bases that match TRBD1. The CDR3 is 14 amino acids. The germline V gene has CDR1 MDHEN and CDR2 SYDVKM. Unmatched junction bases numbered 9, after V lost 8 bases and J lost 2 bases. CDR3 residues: CASQLSTGTYEQYF. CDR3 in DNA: TGTGCCAGCCAACTCTCGACAGGGACCTACGAGCAGTACTTC.

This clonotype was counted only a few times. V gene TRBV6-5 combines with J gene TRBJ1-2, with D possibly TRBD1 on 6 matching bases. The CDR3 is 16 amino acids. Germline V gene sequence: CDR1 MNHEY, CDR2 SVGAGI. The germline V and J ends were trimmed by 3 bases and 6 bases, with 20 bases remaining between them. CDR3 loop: CASSYLPLAGEHGYTF. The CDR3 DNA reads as TGTGCCAGCAGTTATCTGCCCCTGGCAGGGGAACATGGCTACACCTTC.

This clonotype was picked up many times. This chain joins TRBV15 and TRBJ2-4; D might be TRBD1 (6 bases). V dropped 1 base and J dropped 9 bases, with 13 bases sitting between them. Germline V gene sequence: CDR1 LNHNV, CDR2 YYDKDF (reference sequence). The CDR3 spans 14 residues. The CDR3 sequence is CATSRVGAGGIQYF. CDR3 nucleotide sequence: TGTGCCACCAGCAGAGTGGGGGCTGGGGGCATTCAGTACTTC.

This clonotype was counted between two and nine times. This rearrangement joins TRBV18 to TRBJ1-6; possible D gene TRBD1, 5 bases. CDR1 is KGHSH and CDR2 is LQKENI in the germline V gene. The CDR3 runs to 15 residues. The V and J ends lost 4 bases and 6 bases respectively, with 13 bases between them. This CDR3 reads CASSRDRETNSPLHF. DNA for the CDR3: TGTGCCAGCTCACGGGACCGAGAAACTAATTCACCCCTCCACTTT.

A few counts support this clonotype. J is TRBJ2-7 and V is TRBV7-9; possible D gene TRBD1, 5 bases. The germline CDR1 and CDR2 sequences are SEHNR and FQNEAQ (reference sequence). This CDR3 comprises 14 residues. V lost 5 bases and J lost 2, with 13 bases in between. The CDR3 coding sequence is TGTGCCAGCAGCCCACCCGGCAGGGCCTACGAGCAGTACTTC. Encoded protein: CASSPPGRAYEQYF.

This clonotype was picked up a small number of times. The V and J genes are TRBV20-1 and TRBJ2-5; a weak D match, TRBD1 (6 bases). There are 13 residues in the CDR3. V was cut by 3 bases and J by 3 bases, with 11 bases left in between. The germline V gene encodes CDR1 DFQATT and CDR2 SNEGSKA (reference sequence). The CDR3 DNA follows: TGCAGTGCTAGCCGGCCAGGGGAAGAGACCCAGTACTTC. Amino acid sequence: CSASRPGEETQYF.

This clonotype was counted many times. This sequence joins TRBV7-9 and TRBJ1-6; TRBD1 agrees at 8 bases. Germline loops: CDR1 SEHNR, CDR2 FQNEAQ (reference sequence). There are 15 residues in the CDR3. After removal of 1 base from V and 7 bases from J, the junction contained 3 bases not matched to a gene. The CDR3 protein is CASSLGQGLNSPLHF. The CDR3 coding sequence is TGTGCCAGCAGCTTAGGACAGGGGTTGAATTCACCCCTCCACTTT.

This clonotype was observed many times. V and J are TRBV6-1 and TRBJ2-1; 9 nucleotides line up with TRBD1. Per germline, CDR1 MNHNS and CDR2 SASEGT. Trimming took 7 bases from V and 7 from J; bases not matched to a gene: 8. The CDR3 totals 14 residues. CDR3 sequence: CASNQQTGGNEQFF. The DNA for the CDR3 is TGTGCCAGCAACCAACAGACAGGGGGTAATGAGCAGTTCTTC.

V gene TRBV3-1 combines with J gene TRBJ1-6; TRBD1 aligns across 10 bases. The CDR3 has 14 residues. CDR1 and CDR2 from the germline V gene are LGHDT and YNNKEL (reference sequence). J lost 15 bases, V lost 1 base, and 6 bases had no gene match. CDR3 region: CASSQGPGQGFLHF. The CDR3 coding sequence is TGTGCCAGCAGCCAAGGACCGGGACAGGGGTTCCTCCACTTT. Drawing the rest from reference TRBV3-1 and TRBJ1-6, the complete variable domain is DTAVSQTPKYLVTQMGNDKSIKCEQNLGHDTMYWYKQDSKKFLKIMFSYNNKELIINETVPNRFSPKSPDKAHLNLHINSLELGDSAVYFCASSQGPGQGFLHFGNGTRLTVT.

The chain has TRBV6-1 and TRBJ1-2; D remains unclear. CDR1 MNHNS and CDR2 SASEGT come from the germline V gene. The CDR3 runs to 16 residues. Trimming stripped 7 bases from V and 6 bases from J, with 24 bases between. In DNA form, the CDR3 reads TGTGCCAGCACTCAAACCGGCAGGCAGACGTGGGATGGCTACACCTTC. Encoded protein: CASTQTGRQTWDGYTF.

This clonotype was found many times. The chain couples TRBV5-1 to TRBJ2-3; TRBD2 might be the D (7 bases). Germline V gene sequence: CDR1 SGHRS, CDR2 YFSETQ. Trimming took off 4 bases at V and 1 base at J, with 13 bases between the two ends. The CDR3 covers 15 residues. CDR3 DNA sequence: TGCGCCAGCAGCGTACGGGGGGCCGGCACAGATACGCAGTATTTT. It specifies CASSVRGAGTDTQYF.

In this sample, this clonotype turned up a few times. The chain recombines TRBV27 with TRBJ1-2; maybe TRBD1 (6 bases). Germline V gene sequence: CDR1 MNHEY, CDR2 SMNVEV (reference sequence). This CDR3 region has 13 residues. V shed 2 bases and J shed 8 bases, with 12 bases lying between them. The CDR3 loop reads CASSLLTGSGYTF. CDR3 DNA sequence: TGTGCCAGCAGTTTACTAACAGGGAGCGGCTACACCTTC.

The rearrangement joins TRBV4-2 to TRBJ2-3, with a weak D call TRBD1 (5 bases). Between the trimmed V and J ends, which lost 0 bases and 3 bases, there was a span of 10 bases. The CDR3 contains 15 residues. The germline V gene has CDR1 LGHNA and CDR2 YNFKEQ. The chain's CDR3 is CASSQERKGTDTQYF. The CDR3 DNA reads TGTGCCAGCAGCCAAGAGAGAAAGGGGACAGATACGCAGTATTTT.

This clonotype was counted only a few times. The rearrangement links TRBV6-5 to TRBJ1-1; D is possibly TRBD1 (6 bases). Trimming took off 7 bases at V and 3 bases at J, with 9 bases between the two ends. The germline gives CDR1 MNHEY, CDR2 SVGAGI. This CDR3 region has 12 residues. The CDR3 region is CASKTGYTEAFF. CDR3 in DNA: TGTGCCAGCAAAACAGGGTACACTGAAGCTTTCTTT.

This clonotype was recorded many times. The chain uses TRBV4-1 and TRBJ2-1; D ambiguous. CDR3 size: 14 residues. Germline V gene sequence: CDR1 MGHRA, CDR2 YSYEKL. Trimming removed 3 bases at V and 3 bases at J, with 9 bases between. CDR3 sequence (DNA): TGCGCCAGCAGCCAGCCCCCCTACTACAATGAGCAGTTCTTC. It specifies CASSQPPYYNEQFF.